Here is one T cell receptor beta chain with its context. Its cognate antigen has yet to be identified. Base quality data are lacking; no much larger clone is found one base away. CDR1 and CDR2 are read off the germline V gene as KGHSH and LQKENI. After removal of 1 base from V and 0 bases from J, the junction retains 4 bases not matched to a gene. The CDR3 holds 17 amino acids from the cysteine to the phenylalanine. Only the CDR3 portion is preserved as DNA: 51 bases, with reading frame beginning at the first base. This specimen belongs to a study of cytomegalovirus exposure and HLA in healthy donors (dated by TCRdb to the late 2010s). Broadly, across the study: According to an earlier analysis of a few hundred of the donors, about 170 million T cells yielded roughly 100 million unique TCR beta sequences and approximately 300 Gb of sequence data. An early release that covered some 630 HLA-typed donors contained approximately 300 gigabases of sequencing data and 65 million to 100 million unique TCR sequences. Of the approximately 400 genotyped donors, roughly 76% were placed in the genetic ancestry cluster associated with self-reported Caucasian donors. The study aimed to test whether cataloging public T cell receptors could reveal signatures of past pathogen exposure. Using immunosequencing, the study profiled T cell repertoires from about 610 subjects and related those repertoires to cytomegalovirus serostatus. Besides the first cohort of around 670 subjects, a separate validation cohort made up of over a hundred different subjects was used. To predict cytomegalovirus infection status, the study brought together high-throughput TCR immunosequencing, statistical association of individual TCRs with disease status, and machine learning. In a later analysis, previously published TCR beta repertoires from about 670 donors were re-analyzed and high-resolution HLA genotyping was added so that TCR occurrence patterns could be studied. Rather than drawing on any new phenotypic data, the later analysis identified candidate immune exposures from TCR beta sequences and the way those sequences occurred across donors. In an earlier analysis of a few hundred of the donors, high-throughput TCR beta sequencing was used to judge whether each TCR beta V gene segment behaved as functional or pseudogenic. Donor age, sex, ethnicity and CMV serostatus were compiled together with the repertoire data. A later genetic analysis used genome-wide SNP genotypes for about 65% of the roughly 700 donors, treating that subset as a discovery cohort. Every discovery cohort repertoire had been produced on one sequencing platform. Class I and class II HLA loci were covered by the typing at four-digit resolution. The number of typed donors differed by locus: roughly 620-640 for A, B, C, DRB1 and DQB1; 522 for DQA1; 600 to 610 for DPA1; and 450 to 480 for DPB1. Four or five DR-DQ haplotypes were handled as single units for association and clustering because linkage in the cohort was strong. Among 398 genotyped donors of the cohort, an average of around 240,000 unique TCR beta nucleotide sequences were sequenced per donor, around 18% of them non-productive.

The cohort was made up of roughly 670 healthy bone marrow donors. At the time of sampling, every cohort member was nominally healthy, though immune exposures that went unrecorded were likely present. The donor was CMV seropositive and belonged to the group of 250 to 300 seropositive cohort members. A peripheral blood sample was collected from each donor, and TCR beta sequencing was performed on peripheral blood mononuclear cells. The Qiagen DNeasy Blood Extraction Kit was used to extract genomic DNA from the blood cell samples. What the study reported, not specific to this receptor: Most TCR sequences were seen in very few donors, while some public TCRs were found in many individuals. In a later analysis, HLA-associated TCR beta chains were found to be more clonally expanded and to have lower generation probabilities than equally common non-associated chains. A further reported finding was that TCR beta sequences accurately predicted the HLA-A and HLA-B alleles for most subjects in the first cohort. In a later genetic analysis, a missense DCLRE1C variant was associated with V-gene and J-gene trimming of TCR beta chains, and the association was replicated in an independent cohort. According to a later analysis, TCR association rates differed among HLA loci, with DRB1 alleles showing the most associated TCRs and HLA-C alleles showing the fewest. In a later analysis, some 17,000 TCR beta sequences were associated with specific HLA alleles at a false discovery rate of 0.05. The study gave a list of under 200 TCR beta chains associated with cytomegalovirus. Broadly in line with IMGT annotations, most TCR beta V segments showed up in productive rearrangements about 90% or about 30% of the time in an earlier analysis of around 600 of the donors. Correlated functional status among segregating V segments might be attributable to linkage disequilibrium, but an unknown experimental factor could not be ruled out. For the cohort, immune exposure information was limited to CMV serostatus. HLA typing was unavailable for some donors at each locus, so association tests used only the typed subset. Strong co-occurrence of HLA alleles, especially DR and DQ, made assigning TCR associations to individual alleles difficult. A later analysis found that most CMV-associated TCR beta chains appeared HLA-restricted, with HLA associations seemingly driven largely by CMV exposure. The classifier was reported to diagnose cytomegalovirus status with high specificity and sensitivity in both the original and validation cohorts. Some IMGT-functional V segments, including TRBV6-2 and TRBV6-3, could not be distinguished by the 87-base-pair reads and were therefore excluded. The cohort was sequenced for TCR beta chains only, and without alpha or paired-chain data the features that could be detected were limited. In a later analysis, several top co-occurrence clusters were reported to appear linked to parvovirus B19, influenza, CMV and Epstein-Barr virus. Compared with the 666-donor mean, donors in an Asian-associated ancestry cluster had fewer N-insertions in productive TCRs, according to a later genetic analysis. Sequencing depth was assumed to be roughly uniform across donors in the presence/absence analyses, though that assumption may not hold. A group of highly shared sequence variants was considered likely to be a technical artifact of the sequencing pipeline. The earlier analysis of approximately 540 of the donors excluded 15 to 20 rarely observed V segments, including chromosome 9 orphons, because counts were too low. The authors suggested that the approach could potentially be generalized to other disease states and immunological phenotypes. Three of the identified cytomegalovirus-associated TCR beta chains were confirmed in vitro to be specific for cytomegalovirus antigens.

The library relied on the immunoSEQ multiplex PCR assay. The multiplex PCR relied on a mix of 60 forward primers for TCR Vbeta segments and 13 reverse primers for TCR Jbeta segments. The CDR3 region of rearranged TCR beta genes was amplified from genomic DNA by a multiplex PCR assay. The Illumina HiSeq System was used to sequence the amplified TCR beta libraries as 87-base-pair reads. The published analysis was carried out like this. A later analysis counted about 82 million unique TCR beta chains across the 690 or so repertoires, and 10 million to 12 million of these chains were shared by at least two donors. Raw reads were error-corrected and collapsed into unique sequences with a nearest-neighbor algorithm that merged closely related sequences to remove PCR and sequencing errors. V, D and J gene segments were assigned by aligning CDR3 sequences to IMGT reference sequences. For a sequence to be retained, a match of at least six nucleotides to both a V gene segment and a J gene segment was required. A rearrangement counted as productive if the CDR3 had no stop codons and remained in frame with V and J, and every other rearrangement counted as non-productive. Following IMGT convention, CDR3 was defined as the stretch from the second conserved V-encoded cysteine up to the conserved J-encoded phenylalanine. The earlier analysis of about 500 of the donors excluded sequences that lacked an unambiguous match to a single V gene segment. In an earlier analysis of several hundred of the donors, V segments were called functional above 56.7% productive rearrangements and were called segregating when the between-donor standard deviation exceeded 5%. A statistical classification framework was built for diagnosing cytomegalovirus status from the catalog of TCR beta chain sequences. V and J gene assignment, in a later analysis, came from comparing TCR nucleotide sequences with IMGT/GENE-DB human TR gene sequences. A later analysis assigned CDR3 sequences and most-parsimonious VDJ recombination scenarios with the TCRdist pipeline. In a later analysis, each TCR beta chain was defined by its CDR3 amino acid sequence together with its V-gene family, and reads lacking a unique V-gene family were excluded. A later analysis removed several hundred highly shared, low-generation-probability nucleotide sequences to deal with suspected cross-contamination and a sequencing artifact. In a later analysis, a clonal expansion index was calculated for each public chain from normalized within-repertoire ranks of inferred template counts. In a later analysis, generation probabilities were computed with a VDJ recombination model fitted to out-of-frame rearrangements, and the resulting probabilities were checked against IGoR. Hypergeometric tests were used in a later analysis to score TCR-TCR, TCR-HLA and TCR-CMV co-occurrence, with a repertoire-size bias correction applied to the TCR pairs. A later analysis estimated false discovery rates by permuting HLA or CMV assignments 20 times. In a later analysis, co-occurring TCRs were grouped using DBSCAN, and TCRdist sequence similarity was added for clustering within HLA-allele-positive subsets. Repertoires with fewer than 30,000 or more than 120,000 public chains, plus five repertoires with anomalous nucleotide sharing, were excluded from co-occurrence clustering. The table comes from immuneACCESS by way of TCRdb, which keeps in-frame sequences with V and J called. Part of the clones is missing from these tables; in studies checked, under half for an unresolved V gene and the rest for unknown reasons. V and J calls and clone size are as listed in that table; D and trimming were resolved from the DNA. Present in this sample are more than 60,000 clones, 70% to 85% of which were seen just once. More than 8% of the sample goes to the ten largest clones.

This clonotype originated in a man aged 35 to 55 in good health and CMV-seropositive. Recombination connected TRBV18 to TRBJ2-1; 9 bases in the junction line up with TRBD2. Sequencing input: PBMCs. The nucleotide sequence reads as follows: TGTGCCAGCTCACCACGGCCTAGCGGGGACTCCTACAATGAGCAGTTCTTC. It encodes CASSPRPSGDSYNEQFF.